The clone carrying this T cell receptor beta chain was counted at least ten times. The target antigen is unknown. These data originate in a study of T cells in Graves' hyperthyroidism and ophthalmopathy. With a duration under 2 months, the hyperthyroidism was newly diagnosed in patients aged 18 to 65. The CDR3 runs to 15 residues. V was trimmed by 4 bases and J by 2 bases, leaving 15 bases between them. Overall study results and limits: Most clonotypes expanded in the thyroid (above 0.001) were also present in blood.

TCR beta CDR3 region amplification was performed from RNA transcripts. An initial round of RT-PCR targeting the TCR CDR3 relied on the HTBI primer set. TCRdb ran MiXCR on the multiplex PCR reads and lists one entry per CDR3 protein. Of roughly 570,000 distinct CDR3 sequences listed, under 60% were seen once; the top ten hold about 8%. The sequence came from a young woman with Graves' hyperthyroidism. Sequenced: peripheral blood or thyroid tissue (not recorded which). The V call is TRBV12-3 or TRBV12-4, the J call TRBJ2-7; D is possibly TRBD2 (6 bases). The CDR3 is CASSSGTSIAYEQYF. CDR3 nucleotide sequence: TGTGCCAGCAGTTCGGGGACTTCAATTGCCTACGAGCAGTACTTC.